The present T cell receptor beta chain was sequenced within a study of T cell repertoires in cytomegalovirus infection. The study's findings and limits: CMV-specific TCR beta clonotypes restricted by HLA-C were the ones dominating the ex vivo response.

As regards this clonotype: Antigen specificity is unknown.

Germline CDR1 and CDR2: MRHNA and SNTAGT. CDR3 length: 14 amino acids. The V end lost 6 bases, the J end lost 2 bases, and 12 bases lay between the germline ends. One entry per CDR3 protein, called by TCRdb with MiXCR from the reads. The sample contains some 800,000 distinct CDR3 sequences, approximately 30% of which appear only once. The sample was cultured CD8+ T cells from PBMCs, taken from culture after CMV antigen stimulation. The TCR sequence derives from a human donor in good health (CMV status not recorded). Some clones in this sample may be carry-over from other donors' samples. The chain couples TRBV6-4 to TRBJ2-3, with a tentative D call TRBD2 (6 bases). CDR3 protein: CASRELAHTDTQYF. CDR3 coding DNA: TGTGCCAGCAGGGAACTAGCCCACACAGATACGCAGTATTTT.